This T cell receptor (beta chain) stems from a study of technical replicates of blood from a few donors. The CDR3 has 13 residues. The germline CDR1 and CDR2 sequences are MNHEY and SVGAGI. The V segment lost 6 bases and the J segment 6 bases; nucleotides outside the gene matches: 1. Measured with immunoSEQ multiplex PCR; TCRdb has only the in-frame clones, and not every one. The table records 60,000 or so clones, just under 90% of them present only once. This clone occurred a few times. This chain joins TRBV6-5 and TRBJ1-6; 8 nucleotides match TRBD1. This sequence was found in a human donor in good health. Some clones in this sample may be carry-over from other donors' samples. Material: PBMCs. The CDR3 loop is CASRGQGNSPLHF. The DNA of the CDR3 is TGTGCCAGCAGAGGACAGGGTAATTCACCCCTCCACTTT.